This passage covers 3 T cell receptor beta chains from one sample sequenced in a study of CD8 T cells in ankylosing spondylitis. TCRdb reprocessed the 5' RACE reads via MiXCR and lists one record per CDR3 protein. The repertoire holds tens of thousands of distinct CDR3 sequences, with roughly 6.8% as singletons. The specimen was blood, either unsorted or a sorted T cell fraction (not recorded which). The source is a male donor with ankylosing spondylitis or in good health (not recorded which).

Details on this clonotype: A much larger clone differs from this one at a single base, so this may be a read error. V is TRBV7-2 and J is TRBJ2-1; 10 nucleotides match TRBD2. The CDR3 consists of 15 residues. The germline V gene encodes CDR1 SGHTA and CDR2 FQGNSA. The CDR3 DNA follows: TGTGGCAGCAGCTTAGGGACTAGCGCGAACAATGAGCAGTTCTTC. As protein: CGSSLGTSANNEQFF.

The table lists this clonotype with many counts. V is TRBV5-1 and J is TRBJ1-2; 10 bases align to TRBD1. Per the germline V gene, CDR1 is SGHRS and CDR2 is YFSETQ. J lost 8 bases, V lost 1 base, and 5 bases had no gene match. There are 14 residues in the CDR3. For the CDR3, the DNA is TGCGCCAGCAGCTTGTGGGGACAGGGGTCCGGCTACACCTTC. Its protein product is CASSLWGQGSGYTF. Full variable domain (rest looked up from reference TRBV5-1 and TRBJ1-2): KAGVTQTPRYLIKTRGQQVTLSCSPISGHRSVSWYQQTPGQGLQFLFEYFSETQRNKGNFPGRFSGRQFSNSRSEMNVSTLELGDSALYLCASSLWGQGSGYTFGSGTRLTVV.

This clonotype showed up many times. The gene calls are TRBV28 and TRBJ2-7; unclear D gene. There are 13 residues in the CDR3. Trimming took off 4 bases at V and 5 bases at J, with 12 bases between the two ends. Germline values: CDR1 MDHEN, CDR2 SYDVKM. For the CDR3, the DNA is TGTGCCAGCAGTTCGTACACGGGTCACGAGCAGTACTTC. Translated: CASSSYTGHEQYF.